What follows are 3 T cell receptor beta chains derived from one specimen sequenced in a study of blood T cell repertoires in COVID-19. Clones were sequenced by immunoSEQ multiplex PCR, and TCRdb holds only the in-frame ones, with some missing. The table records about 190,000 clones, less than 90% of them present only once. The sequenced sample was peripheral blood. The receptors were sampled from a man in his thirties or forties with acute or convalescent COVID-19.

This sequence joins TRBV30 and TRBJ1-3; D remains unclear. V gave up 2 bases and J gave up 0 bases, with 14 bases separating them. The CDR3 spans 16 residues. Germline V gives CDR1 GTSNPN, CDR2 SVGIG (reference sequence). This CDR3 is CAWSRTVYRSGNTIYF. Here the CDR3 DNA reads TGTGCCTGGAGTCGGACTGTTTACCGCTCTGGAAACACCATATATTTT. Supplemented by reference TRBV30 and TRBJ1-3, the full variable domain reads SQTIHQWPATLVQPVGSPLSLECTVEGTSNPNLYWYRQAAGRGLQLLFYSVGIGQISSEVPQNLSASRPQDRQFILSSKKLLLSDSGFYLCAWSRTVYRSGNTIYFGEGSWLTVV.

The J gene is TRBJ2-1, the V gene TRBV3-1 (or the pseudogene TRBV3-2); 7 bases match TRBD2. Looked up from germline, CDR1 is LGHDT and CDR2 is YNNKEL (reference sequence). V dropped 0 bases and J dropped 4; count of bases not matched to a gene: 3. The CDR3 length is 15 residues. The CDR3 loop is CASSQESGVYNEQFF. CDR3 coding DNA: TGTGCCAGCAGCCAAGAAAGCGGGGTATACAATGAGCAGTTCTTC.

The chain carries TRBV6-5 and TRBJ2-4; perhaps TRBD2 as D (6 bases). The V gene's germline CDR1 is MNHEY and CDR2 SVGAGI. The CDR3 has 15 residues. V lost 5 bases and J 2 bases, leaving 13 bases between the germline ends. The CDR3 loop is CASSPPGVPKNIQYF. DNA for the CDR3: TGTGCCAGCAGTCCGCCGGGAGTTCCCAAAAACATTCAGTACTTC.